The 19 T cell receptor beta chains below come from one sample, sequenced in a study of blood T cell repertoires in COVID-19. Clones were read by immunoSEQ multiplex PCR, and TCRdb kept only the in-frame ones, dropping some. The repertoire includes some 190,000 clones, approximately 86% of them detected once, and less than 8% sits in the top ten. The sample was peripheral blood. These receptors all come from a man older than 75 with COVID-19, enrolled during active disease.

The V and J genes are TRBV19 and TRBJ2-6; no definite D call. Germline CDR1 reads LNHDA; CDR2 reads SQIVND (reference sequence). The V and J ends lost 8 bases and 1 base respectively, with 6 bases between them. The CDR3 consists of 13 residues. The chain's CDR3 is CASSLSGANVLTF. The CDR3 DNA is TGTGCCAGTTCATTGTCTGGGGCCAACGTCCTGACTTTC.

V is TRBV18 and J is TRBJ2-3; no reliable D call. This CDR3 contains 13 residues. Germline V gene data show CDR1 as KGHSH and CDR2 as LQKENI. V lost 3 bases to trimming and J lost 2 bases, with 6 bases between them. The CDR3 region is CASSPSNTDTQYF. CDR3 DNA sequence: TGTGCCAGCTCACCGAGCAACACAGATACGCAGTATTTT.

The genes are TRBV3-1 (or the pseudogene TRBV3-2) and TRBJ1-1, with TRBD1 matching over 7 bases. CDR3 length equals 15 residues. Germline CDR1 and CDR2: LGHDT and YNNKEL (reference sequence). Unmatched junction bases numbered 6, after V lost 5 bases and J lost 0 bases. The CDR3, as DNA: TGTGCCAGCAGCTCACAGGGGAATGTGAACACTGAAGCTTTCTTT. Protein: CASSSQGNVNTEAFF.

The CDR3 bases are TGTGCCAGCAGCCCCCTGACAGGGGCTACTGAAGCTTTCTTT. Protein: CASSPLTGATEAFF. The J gene is TRBJ1-1, the V gene TRBV7-9, with 8 bases identical to TRBD1. Germline assignment: CDR1 SEHNR and CDR2 FQNEAQ (reference sequence). The CDR3 has 14 residues. The ends lost 5 bases at V and 5 bases at J; junction bases unmatched: 7.

This clone was found many times. The chain carries TRBV19 and TRBJ2-7, with D possibly being TRBD1 (6 bases). The germline V gene encodes CDR1 LNHDA and CDR2 SQIVND (reference sequence). Trimming cost V 5 bases and J 6 bases, with 11 bases left between them. The CDR3 spans 12 residues. For the CDR3, the DNA is TGTGCCAGTAGTTCCACAGGGTCCGAGCAGTACTTC. Its protein is CASSSTGSEQYF.

This clone was found a few times. The chain recombines TRBV10-3 with TRBJ2-7, with D possibly TRBD1 on 6 matching bases. Germline V lookup: CDR1 ENHRY, CDR2 SYGVKD. With 4 bases removed from V and 5 bases from J, the gap between germline ends came to 18 bases. This CDR3 is built from 15 residues. The CDR3 DNA reads as TGTGCCATCAGTGCGACCCTCCAGGGGTTGGACGAGCAGTACTTC. It specifies CAISATLQGLDEQYF.

The gene calls are TRBV7-8 and TRBJ1-5; 7 nucleotides agree with TRBD1. The V segment lost 0 bases and the J segment 4 bases; nucleotides outside the gene matches: 3. This CDR3 has 15 amino acids. Germline V gene sequence: CDR1 SGHVS, CDR2 FQNEAQ. CDR3 in amino acids: CASSLAGQINQPQHF. The CDR3 nucleotides are TGTGCCAGCAGCTTAGCGGGACAGATAAATCAGCCCCAGCATTTT.

This chain links TRBV7-8 with TRBJ2-2; 9 bases agree with TRBD2. This CDR3 is built from 16 residues. V was pared by 6 bases and J by 1 base, with 6 bases of the junction left unmatched. The germline V gene has CDR1 SGHVS and CDR2 FQNEAQ. CDR3 DNA: TGTGCCAGCAGTTGGGATAGCGGGGGGAACACCGGGGAGCTGTTTTTT. Residues: CASSWDSGGNTGELFF.

At least ten counts were recorded for this clone. V is TRBV4-1 and J is TRBJ1-1; D is perhaps TRBD1 (5 bases). V was clipped by 7 bases and J by 1 base, with 19 bases between them. This CDR3 has 16 residues. Germline V gives CDR1 MGHRA, CDR2 YSYEKL. The CDR3 reads CASKETDAGQNTEAFF. The CDR3 DNA follows: TGCGCCAGCAAAGAAACCGACGCAGGGCAGAACACTGAAGCTTTCTTT.

This chain links TRBV15 with TRBJ2-5; tentatively, D is TRBD1 (6 bases). Germline loops: CDR1 LNHNV, CDR2 YYDKDF (reference sequence). Trimming removed 3 bases at V and 2 bases at J, with 13 bases between. The CDR3 is 15 amino acids. The CDR3 is CATSRANGQQETQYF. The CDR3 nucleotides are TGTGCCACCAGCAGGGCGAACGGACAGCAAGAGACCCAGTACTTC.

The chain links TRBV19 to TRBJ1-5; 7 bases agree with TRBD1. Germline assignment: CDR1 LNHDA and CDR2 SQIVND (reference sequence). V was pared by 7 bases and J by 5 bases, with 8 bases of the junction left unmatched. This CDR3 contains 14 residues. The CDR3 is CASTFRDSHQPQHF. As DNA, the CDR3 is TGTGCCAGTACCTTCCGGGACAGTCATCAGCCCCAGCATTTT.

The rearrangement joins TRBV4-3 to TRBJ2-7; TRBD1 is a possible D gene (5 bases). CDR1 and CDR2 from the germline V gene are LGHNA and YSLEER. The ends were cut back, 0 bases at V and 6 bases at J, with 9 bases in the middle. The CDR3 extends over 13 amino acids. CDR3 nucleotide sequence: TGCGCCAGCAGCCAAGAAAGGGGTCGCGAGCAGTACTTC. Protein product: CASSQERGREQYF.

J is TRBJ1-4 and V is TRBV3-1 (or the pseudogene TRBV3-2); TRBD1 aligns across 7 bases. The CDR3 spans 14 residues. The junction had 6 bases not matched to a gene; V was cut back by 4 bases and J by 7 bases. In germline, CDR1 is LGHDT, CDR2 YNNKEL (reference sequence). The DNA for the CDR3 is TGTGCCAGCAGCCCGACAGGGTTGAGTGAAAAACTGTTTTTT. It codes for CASSPTGLSEKLFF.

The genes are TRBV6-6 and TRBJ1-5; 7 positions match TRBD1. The CDR3 runs 14 residues. Germline V gene lookup returns CDR1 MNHNY and CDR2 SVGAGI (reference sequence). The trim removed 6 bases at V and 2 bases at J, leaving 4 bases unmatched. The CDR3 protein is CASSLQGGNQPQHF. CDR3 nucleotide sequence: TGTGCCAGCAGCCTTCAGGGGGGCAATCAGCCCCAGCATTTT.

This clone appeared a few times. The rearrangement uses TRBV27 and TRBJ1-2; 9 nucleotides line up with TRBD1. With 7 bases clipped from V and 6 bases from J, the junction kept 6 bases outside the gene matches. The CDR3 spans 13 residues. Germline V gene sequence: CDR1 MNHEY, CDR2 SMNVEV (reference sequence). The CDR3 protein is CASTPRTGDGYTF. Written as DNA, the CDR3 is TGTGCCAGCACCCCCCGGACAGGGGATGGCTACACCTTC.

The chain uses TRBV4-1 and TRBJ2-5; D is possibly TRBD2 (5 bases). V lost 0 bases and J 7 bases, leaving 15 bases between the germline ends. This CDR3 is built from 15 residues. Germline loops: CDR1 MGHRA, CDR2 YSYEKL. Written as DNA, the CDR3 is TGCGCCAGCAGCCAAGAGGGCGGCCTAGGAGGGACCCAGTACTTC. Amino acids: CASSQEGGLGGTQYF.

CDR3 DNA: TGTGCCAGTGGACAGGGGGCGCTTGGGAACACTGAAGCTTTCTTT. It codes for CASGQGALGNTEAFF. The chain is built from TRBV19 and TRBJ1-1, with TRBD1 matching over 11 bases. Germline assignment: CDR1 LNHDA and CDR2 SQIVND (reference sequence). With 8 bases clipped from V and 1 base from J, the junction kept 6 bases outside the gene matches. The CDR3 has 15 residues.

The rearrangement links TRBV9 to TRBJ1-2, with TRBD1 as a possible D gene (5 bases). The CDR3 runs to 15 residues. With 4 bases removed from V and 4 bases from J, the gap between germline ends came to 17 bases. Germline V gene sequence: CDR1 SGDLS, CDR2 YYNGEE. The CDR3 bases are TGTGCCAGCAGCCCCACCCCGAGACAGAGCTATGGCTACACCTTC. Translation gives CASSPTPRQSYGYTF.

This chain links TRBV4-3 with TRBJ1-5; D call uncertain. The CDR3 runs to 13 residues. Germline V CDR1 and CDR2: LGHNA, YSLEER. V was clipped by 2 bases and J by 4 bases, with 6 bases between them. The CDR3 region has the DNA TGCGCCAGCAGCCAATCGAGGAATCAGCCCCAGCATTTT. Encoded protein: CASSQSRNQPQHF.